These T cell receptor beta chains were read from a single sample in a study of cytomegalovirus exposure and HLA in healthy donors. Method: immunoSEQ multiplex PCR; TCRdb's copy keeps in-frame clones and lacks some. Among around 120,000 clones, 70% to 80% were seen once, and the ten largest hold 4.5% to 5%. The sample consisted of PBMCs. The receptors shown here come from a man aged 50 to 59 in good health and CMV-seropositive. The CDR3 runs from the conserved cysteine through the conserved F or W. A D gene is named only where the DNA matches it firmly. For some rows the clone size is stated as once, few or many, or as a class when expanded; others skip it.

j_call,v_call,clone_size,d_call,cdr3_nt,cdr3_aa
TRBJ2-7,TRBV27,.,TRBD1,TGTGCCAGCAGTTTAAGGGACAGGGTATACGAGCAGTACTTC,CASSLRDRVYEQYF
TRBJ2-7,TRBV6-1,.,.,TGTGCCAGCAGGTACACGGGAGTGGACGAGCAGTACTTC,CASRYTGVDEQYF
TRBJ2-3,TRBV5-1,.,TRBD2,TGCGCCAGCAGCTTTTGGACTAGCGGGAGCACAGATACGCAGTATTTT,CASSFWTSGSTDTQYF
TRBJ1-5,TRBV2,.,.,TGTGCCAGCAGTTGGGCAGGGAATAATCAGCCCCAGCATTTT,CASSWAGNNQPQHF
TRBJ2-3,TRBV30,once,.,TGTGCCTGGAGTTCGAGCACAGATACGCAGTATTTT,CAWSSSTDTQYF
TRBJ2-1,TRBV5-6,.,.,TGTGCCAGCAGCTTTGGACTTAGAGAGCAGTTCTTC,CASSFGLREQFF
TRBJ1-2,TRBV18,.,.,TGTGCCAGCTCACCACCGTCCACTAACTATGGCTACACCTTC,CASSPPSTNYGYTF
TRBJ1-1,TRBV6-1,.,TRBD1,TGTGCCAGCTTGCAGGGGGCGAGTAGGAACACTGAAGCTTTCTTT,CASLQGASRNTEAFF
TRBJ2-7,TRBV7-2,.,TRBD1,TGTGCCAGCAGCCGGGGGGGGACAGGGGCCGCCGAGCAGTACTTC,CASSRGGTGAAEQYF
TRBJ1-5,TRBV12-5,few,TRBD1,TGTGCTAGTGCCCGACAGGGGGGCGGTCAGCCCCAGCATTTT,CASARQGGGQPQHF